A selection of T cell receptor beta chains follows, all from one sample in a study of memory CD4+ T cells and cytomegalovirus serostatus. Assay used: immunoSEQ multiplex PCR; TCRdb lists only in-frame clones, some missing. The sample consists of just under 40,000 clones, around 78% of them appearing once. What was sequenced was memory CD4+ T cells from blood. All receptors derive from an adult in good health and CMV-seronegative. CDR3s leave out the opening cysteine and the closing phenylalanine or tryptophan.

v_call: TRBV5-6
cdr3_aa: ASSLGGGQEAF

v_call: TRBV25-1
cdr3_aa: ASSDTGDYTDTQY

v_call: TRBV2
cdr3_aa: ASSGQAGSYNEQF

v_call: TRBV6-5
cdr3_aa: ASSSFSGGPYNEQF

v_call: TRBV13
cdr3_aa: ASSLQQGSNYGYT

v_call: TRBV30
cdr3_aa: AWSPKGARGYT

v_call: TRBV9
cdr3_aa: ASSRGRQMNTEAF

v_call: TRBV11-2
cdr3_aa: ASSFRDRMDYT

v_call: TRBV13
cdr3_aa: ASRRGGKTGELF

v_call: TRBV9
cdr3_aa: ASSVLGSSPLH

v_call: TRBV2
cdr3_aa: ASSDVSNQPQH

v_call: TRBV7-2
cdr3_aa: ASTSGTSGVETQY

v_call: TRBV28
cdr3_aa: ASSPGGARQPQH

v_call: TRBV18
cdr3_aa: ASSPLLGSGTDTQY

v_call: TRBV4-2
cdr3_aa: ASSPVPGLAGNSYEQY

v_call: TRBV27
cdr3_aa: ASSLQGNNSPLH